The T cell receptor (beta chain) under discussion was sequenced for a study of T cells in Graves' hyperthyroidism and ophthalmopathy. Regarding the study as a whole: Model-based prediction identified ophthalmopathy a median 6.5 months prior to its onset. Most expanded thyroid clonotypes above 0.001 recurred in blood.

Amplification yielded TCR beta CDR3 regions, with RNA transcripts as the source. Initially, a first-round RT-PCR of the TCR CDR3 employed the HTBI primer set. TCRdb re-analysed the multiplex PCR reads in MiXCR, keeping a single row per CDR3 protein. The sample has 690,000 or so distinct CDR3 sequences; 18% are singletons. Hyperthyroidism patients were newly diagnosed, had disease duration under 2 months, and were aged 18 to 65 years. V was clipped by 10 bases and J by 7 bases, with 16 bases between them. The CDR3 extends over 12 amino acids. This clonotype was picked up many times. Its antigen is still unknown.

This sequence joins TRBV12-3 or TRBV12-4 and TRBJ1-2; D unresolved. The clonotype comes from a woman in her forties or fifties with Graves' hyperthyroidism that later progressed to Graves' ophthalmopathy. The source material was blood. CDR3 residues: CATGHLPGGYTF. For the CDR3, the DNA is TGTGCCACCGGGCACCTTCCCGGTGGCTACACCTTC.